This T cell receptor beta chain originates from a study of Graves' ophthalmopathy and Graves' hyperthyroidism. CDR3 length equals 16 residues. The V end was cut by 0 bases, the J end by 7 bases, with 18 bases between. The table lists this clonotype with many counts. RNA served as the template for amplifying TCR beta CDR3 regions. RT-PCR was first run with HTBI primers, then multiplex PCR in a second round. A single record per CDR3 protein comes from TCRdb applying MiXCR to the multiplex PCR reads. This table has about 410,000 distinct CDR3 sequences, around 20% appearing once. The clonotype originates from a woman in her late teens or twenties with Graves' ophthalmopathy. Sequenced sample: peripheral blood. V gene TRBV12-3 or TRBV12-4 combines with J gene TRBJ1-1; D remains ambiguous. The CDR3 region is CASSLALRVAVDEAFF. In DNA, the CDR3 is TGTGCCAGCAGTTTAGCGTTGAGAGTCGCGGTGGATGAAGCTTTCTTT.